The present entry profiles one T cell receptor beta chain with its context. At one of its ends the junction is not consistent with the germline gene, which may arise from a read error. This specimen belongs to a study of shared clonotypes between healthy human individuals. Profiled with immunoSEQ multiplex PCR; TCRdb holds only in-frame clones, not every one. The sample records around 1.5 million clones, 95% to 99% being singletons. In germline, CDR1 is MDHEN, CDR2 SYDVKM. This CDR3 spans 12 amino acids. What was sequenced was naive CD4+ T cells sorted from blood. Stated subset: CD45RA+ positively selected. This sequence was found in a man aged 30 to 45 in good health. This rearrangement joins TRBV28 to TRBJ1-2; a weak D match, TRBD1 (5 bases). The CDR3 nucleotides are TGTGCCAGCAGTTTAAGAGAGGGGCTTAGGAGCTTC. Its translation: CASSLREGLRSF.